This TCR beta chain was retrieved from a study of tumor and adjacent non-tumor tissue in lung cancer. CDR3 length: 16 amino acids. Germline CDR1 DFQATT, CDR2 SNEGSKA (reference sequence). Remarks on this clonotype: Its ends do not fully match the called genes, so a read error is possible.

The template was RNA from unsorted bulk tissue. The normal lung tissue was taken more than 3 cm from the tumor edge. Newly diagnosed lung cancer patients had thoracic surgery in China, August–late 2014, without prior chemotherapy. Three rounds of nested PCR, following a modified ARM-PCR protocol, produced the TCRbeta library. MiXCR, run by TCRdb on the multiplex PCR reads, gives a single entry per CDR3 protein. The repertoire holds tens of thousands of distinct CDR3 sequences, with around 70% as singletons. This rearrangement joins TRBV20-1 to TRBJ1-5; the D is unclear. The sample taken for sequencing was distant non-tumor lung tissue. The clonotype comes from a woman between 50 and 59 years old with non-small cell lung cancer. CDR3 region: CSARDYRDIDNQPQLF. The CDR3 DNA reads TGCAGTGCTAGAGACTACCGTGACATAGACAATCAGCCCCAGCTTTTT.